This TCR beta chain is drawn from a study of T-cell reconstitution after alpha-beta-depleted transplantation in children. Study-level points and caveats: There were reportedly several hundred expanded graft clones from which alpha-beta T cells came about two months after transplant. Where some patients showed high TCRbeta diversity at day 60, it came from recipient T cells and thymic progenitors that had survived. From newly produced T cells came most of the T-cell counts and diversity one year after transplant.

This clonotype was detected only a few times. Its antigen remains unidentified. This CDR3 has 16 amino acids. Germline V gene sequence: CDR1 MNHNS, CDR2 SASEGT. Trimming took off 5 bases at V and 0 bases at J, with 14 bases between the two ends. Unique molecular identifiers were incorporated during preparation of the TCRbeta library. TCRdb reanalysed the PCR reads using MiXCR and keeps one entry per CDR3 protein. The data contain around 300,000 distinct CDR3 sequences, approximately 20% of them singletons. The material sequenced was PBMCs, mostly from graft donor cells, taken 180 days after TCRalphabeta/CD19-depleted stem cell transplant. The receptor was derived from a male patient younger than 18 who had a stem cell transplant for acute lymphoblastic leukemia, so the T cells may come from the graft donor. The rearrangement links TRBV6-1 to TRBJ2-4; D is tentatively TRBD1 or TRBD2 (5 bases each). The CDR3 loop is CASSPGAGIAKNIQYF. CDR3 nucleotides: TGTGCCAGCAGTCCCGGGGCAGGGATAGCCAAAAACATTCAGTACTTC.